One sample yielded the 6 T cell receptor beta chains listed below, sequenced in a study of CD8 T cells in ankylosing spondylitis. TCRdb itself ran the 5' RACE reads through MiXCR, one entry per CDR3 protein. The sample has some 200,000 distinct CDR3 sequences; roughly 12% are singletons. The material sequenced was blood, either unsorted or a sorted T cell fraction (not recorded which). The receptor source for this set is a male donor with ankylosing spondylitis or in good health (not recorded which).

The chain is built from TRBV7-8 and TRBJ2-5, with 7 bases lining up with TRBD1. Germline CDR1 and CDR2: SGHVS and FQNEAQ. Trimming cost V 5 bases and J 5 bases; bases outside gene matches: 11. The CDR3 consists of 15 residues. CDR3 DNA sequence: TGTGCCAGCAGCCCCCGGGGCAGGGGGACGGAGACCCAGTACTTC. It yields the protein CASSPRGRGTETQYF.

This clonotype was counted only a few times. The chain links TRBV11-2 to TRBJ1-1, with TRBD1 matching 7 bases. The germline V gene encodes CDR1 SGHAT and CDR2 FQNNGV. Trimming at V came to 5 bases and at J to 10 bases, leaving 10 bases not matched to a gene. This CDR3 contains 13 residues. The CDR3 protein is CASSPTMDRRAFF. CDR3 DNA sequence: TGTGCCAGCAGCCCAACGATGGACAGGCGAGCTTTCTTT.

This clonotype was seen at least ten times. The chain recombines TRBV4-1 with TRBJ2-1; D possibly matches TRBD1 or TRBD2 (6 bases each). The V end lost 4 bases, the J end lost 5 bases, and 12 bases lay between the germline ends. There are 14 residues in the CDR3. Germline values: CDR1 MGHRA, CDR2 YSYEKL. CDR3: CASSLVGGHNEQFF. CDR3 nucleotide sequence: TGCGCCAGCAGCCTCGTCGGGGGCCACAATGAGCAGTTCTTC.

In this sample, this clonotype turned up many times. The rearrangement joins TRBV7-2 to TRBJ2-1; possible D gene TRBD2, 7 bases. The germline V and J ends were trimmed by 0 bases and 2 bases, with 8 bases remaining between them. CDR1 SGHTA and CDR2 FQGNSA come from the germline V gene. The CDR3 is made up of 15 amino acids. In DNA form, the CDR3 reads TGTGCCAGCAGCTTAGCGGGGGGGCCCTACAATGAGCAGTTCTTC. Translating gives CASSLAGGPYNEQFF.

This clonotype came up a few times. CDR3 nucleotide sequence: TGTGCCAGCTCACTGACTAGCGTTGAGGACGAGCAGTACTTC. This sequence encodes CASSLTSVEDEQYF. The chain links TRBV18 to TRBJ2-7; 8 bases line up with TRBD2. CDR1 and CDR2 (germline): KGHSH, LQKENI. J lost 5 bases, V lost 4 bases, and 7 bases had no gene match. This CDR3 region has 14 residues.

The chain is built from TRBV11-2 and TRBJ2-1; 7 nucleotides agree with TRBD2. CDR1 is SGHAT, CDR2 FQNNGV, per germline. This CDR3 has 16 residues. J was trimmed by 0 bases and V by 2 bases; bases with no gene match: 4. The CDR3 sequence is CASSLPLAASYNEQFF. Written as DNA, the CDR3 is TGTGCCAGCAGCTTACCCCTAGCGGCCTCCTACAATGAGCAGTTCTTC.